This T cell receptor beta chain was captured in a study of T cell responses to AZD1222 COVID-19 vaccine. Study results and caveats: Possibly, clonal diversity was underestimated; donors were largely white British and included more females. Sampled repertoires all dated from after the peak T cell response. As reported, nearly half of all spike-specific TCRs target variant regions that are unmutated.

Germline CDR1 and CDR2: LGHNA and YSLEER. The length of the CDR3 is 16 residues. V lost 0 bases to trimming and J lost 6 bases, with 14 bases between them. Remarks on this clone: The antigen is undetermined.

Produced via immunoSEQ multiplex PCR; TCRdb's table is partial and in-frame only. In the table there are about 96,000 clones, roughly 90% of which are singletons. The sequencing used peripheral blood, collected on day 0 of AZD1222 vaccination. The receptor comes from an adult in good health. The gene calls are TRBV4-3 and TRBJ1-4, with TRBD1 as a possible D gene (5 bases). The CDR3 spells CASSQEGGAKDEKLFF. In DNA form, the CDR3 reads TGCGCCAGCAGCCAAGAGGGGGGAGCGAAGGATGAAAAACTGTTTTTT.